One and the same sample provided the 14 T cell receptor beta chains below, sequenced in a study of identical twins. TCRdb reprocessed the 5' RACE reads via MiXCR and lists one record per CDR3 protein. The data show 1.5 million to 2 million distinct CDR3 sequences, around 33% seen once. The sample taken for sequencing was cord blood. The receptors were sampled from a newborn girl in good health.

This clonotype has just one count. The chain combines TRBV20-1 with TRBJ1-1, with 8 bases matching TRBD1. The germline V gene encodes CDR1 DFQATT and CDR2 SNEGSKA (reference sequence). This CDR3 has 17 residues. The J segment lost 2 bases and the V segment lost 0 bases, leaving 11 bases of the junction unmatched. The CDR3 reads CSAREGNRGAENTEAFF. CDR3 sequence (DNA): TGCAGTGCTAGAGAGGGAAACAGGGGGGCGGAAAACACTGAAGCTTTCTTT.

The rearrangement joins TRBV28 to TRBJ2-1; 8 nucleotides agree with TRBD2. CDR1 MDHEN and CDR2 SYDVKM come from the germline V gene. V gave up 3 bases and J gave up 1 base; unmatched junction bases: 14. This CDR3 is built from 19 residues. The CDR3 loop is CASSFPWLAGSQSYNEQFF. CDR3 DNA sequence: TGTGCCAGCAGTTTCCCTTGGCTAGCGGGTTCCCAATCCTACAATGAGCAGTTCTTC.

With regard to this clonotype: One end of the junction varies from germline; a read error may be responsible. The chain joins TRBV6-5 to TRBJ2-1; the match to TRBD2 covers 14 bases. CDR3 size: 20 residues. CDR1 and CDR2 from the germline V gene are MNHEY and SVGAGI. CDR3 DNA: TGTGTCAGCAGTTCCCGACCCGGGACTAGCGGGAGTGGGAACTACAATGAGCAGTTCTTC. The encoded protein is CVSSSRPGTSGSGNYNEQFF.

This clonotype was picked up a small number of times. The J gene is TRBJ2-7, the V gene TRBV6-2 or TRBV6-3; D may be TRBD1 (5 bases). Trimming removed 2 bases at V and 2 bases at J, with 10 bases between. The germline V gene encodes CDR1 MNHEY and CDR2 SVGEGT. This CDR3 has 14 amino acids. The CDR3 protein is CASSYGGRAYEQYF. For the CDR3, the DNA is TGTGCCAGCAGTTACGGTGGCAGGGCCTACGAGCAGTACTTC.

This clonotype was picked up a small number of times. The rearrangement joins TRBV7-2 to TRBJ2-4; D possibly corresponds to TRBD2 (5 bases). The J call is doubtful: the DNA matches TRBJ2-7 better. Germline values: CDR1 SGHTA, CDR2 FQGNSA. The CDR3 is 15 amino acids. CDR3 in amino acids: CASSLDVAGPLEQYF. As DNA, the CDR3 is TGTGCCAGCAGCTTAGACGTGGCGGGCCCACTCGAGCAGTACTTC.

The chain carries TRBV28 and TRBJ2-3; D gene unclear. The germline gives CDR1 MDHEN, CDR2 SYDVKM. The ends were cut back, 1 base at V and 3 bases at J, with 11 bases in the middle. The CDR3 consists of 15 residues. The CDR3 coding sequence is TGTGCCAGCAGTTTATCCGTATTTGGTACAGATACGCAGTATTTT. Its protein is CASSLSVFGTDTQYF.

V and J are TRBV19 and TRBJ2-1, with 7 bases lining up with TRBD2. After removal of 3 bases from V and 4 bases from J, the junction contained 9 bases not matched to a gene. Germline V lookup: CDR1 LNHDA, CDR2 SQIVND (reference sequence). The CDR3 has 16 amino acids. CDR3 DNA: TGTGCCAGTAGTATCCCGCGGGACTACCCTTACAATGAGCAGTTCTTC. This translates into CASSIPRDYPYNEQFF.

The chain uses TRBV20-1 and TRBJ2-2; 7 nucleotides agree with TRBD2. J was trimmed by 5 bases and V by 0 bases; bases with no gene match: 6. CDR3 size: 15 residues. Germline V CDR1 and CDR2: DFQATT, SNEGSKA (reference sequence). This chain's CDR3 is CSARELGGGTGELFF. The CDR3 coding sequence is TGCAGTGCTAGAGAGCTTGGGGGGGGAACCGGGGAGCTGTTTTTT.

This chain links TRBV20-1 with TRBJ2-7, with D possibly matching TRBD1 (5 bases). The CDR3 covers 14 residues. Trimming left V 1 base short and J 2 bases short, with 12 bases between. The germline V gene has CDR1 DFQATT and CDR2 SNEGSKA (reference sequence). The CDR3 bases are TGCAGTGCTAGAGGCCCTGGGGCGACCTACGAGCAGTACTTC. Its protein is CSARGPGATYEQYF.

Concerning this clonotype: A junction end diverges from the germline sequence, so it may reflect a read error. The rearrangement uses TRBV3-1 and TRBJ2-5, with 9 bases aligning to TRBD2. The CDR3 runs to 15 residues. CDR1 LGHDT and CDR2 YNNKEL come from the germline V gene (reference sequence). In DNA form, the CDR3 reads TGTGTCAGCAGTCTAGCGGGGACATACCAAGAGACCCAGTACTTC. This sequence encodes CVSSLAGTYQETQYF.

There are a few counts of this clonotype. The chain couples TRBV15 to TRBJ2-7; perhaps D is TRBD1 or TRBD2 (6 bases each). The CDR3 sequence is 15 residues long. Trimming took 0 bases from V and 3 from J, leaving 12 bases between them. Germline V lookup: CDR1 LNHNV, CDR2 YYDKDF (reference sequence). CDR3 in amino acids: CATSRDPGGSYEQYF. CDR3 nucleotides: TGTGCCACCAGCAGAGATCCCGGGGGCAGCTACGAGCAGTACTTC.

The rearrangement uses TRBV5-5 and TRBJ1-2; tentative D call: TRBD1 (5 bases). Trimming removed 0 bases at V and 6 bases at J, with 9 bases between. Per germline, CDR1 SGHKS and CDR2 YYEKEE (reference sequence). The CDR3 contains 13 residues. The CDR3 nucleotides are TGTGCCAGCAGCTTGGATGACAGAAATGGCTACACCTTC. Its translation: CASSLDDRNGYTF.

The chain joins TRBV20-1 to TRBJ2-3; 12 bases are a match to TRBD2. The CDR3 is 16 amino acids. Germline V gene lookup returns CDR1 DFQATT and CDR2 SNEGSKA (reference sequence). The V segment lost 1 base and the J segment 0 bases; nucleotides outside the gene matches: 2. The CDR3 loop is CSARGGTSGSTDTQYF. The CDR3, as DNA: TGCAGTGCTAGAGGCGGGACTAGCGGGAGCACAGATACGCAGTATTTT.

The CDR3 coding sequence is TGTGCCAGCAGTTCCGTGATCCCCATCTTACGCTACACCTTC. It yields the protein CASSSVIPILRYTF. The chain is built from TRBV28 and TRBJ1-2, with D unresolved. Germline CDR1 MDHEN, CDR2 SYDVKM. V shed 4 bases and J shed 9 bases, with 18 bases lying between them. CDR3 length: 14 residues.